One sample yielded the 32 T cell receptor beta chains listed below, sequenced in a study of blood T cell repertoires in COVID-19 (dated by TCRdb to 2018 to 2020). Library method: the immunoSEQ multiplex PCR assay. TCRdb's version of the immuneACCESS table is confined to in-frame rearrangements and falls short of the full clone set. An unresolved V gene accounts for under half of the shortfall where checked; the remainder is of unknown origin. The sample table contains approximately 76,000 clones; only one count was recorded for about 68% of them. Approximately 40% of the sample rests with the top ten. The sequenced sample was peripheral blood. Source of these receptors: a woman between 70 and 85 years old with acute or convalescent COVID-19.

This clone was seen only a few times. The J gene is TRBJ1-5, the V gene TRBV24-1, with TRBD1 as a possible D gene (6 bases). V lost 2 bases and J 3 bases, leaving 7 bases between the germline ends. The germline V gene encodes CDR1 KGHDR and CDR2 SFDVKD. The CDR3 spans 14 residues. CDR3 coding DNA: TGTGCCACCAGTGATTGGGACACCAATCAGCCCCAGCATTTT. Its translation: CATSDWDTNQPQHF.

J is TRBJ1-5 and V is TRBV21-1; TRBD1, the table's D call, lacks a check against the DNA. TRBV21-1 is given as a pseudogene. The length of the CDR3 is 18 residues. CDR3 in amino acids: CASSSAQEGQISNQPQHF. The DNA of the CDR3 is TGTGCCAGCAGCTCAGCCCAAGAGGGACAGATTAGCAATCAGCCCCAGCATTTT.

The gene calls are TRBV28 and TRBJ2-1, with D perhaps TRBD1 (7 bases). The germline CDR1 and CDR2 sequences are MDHEN and SYDVKM. The length of the CDR3 is 14 residues. V was pared by 5 bases and J by 6 bases, with 14 bases between. CDR3 sequence: CASSTQGGSNEQFF. The DNA for the CDR3 is TGTGCCAGCAGTACCCAGGGGGGCTCCAATGAGCAGTTCTTC.

Concerning this clone: Additional DNA sequences in this sample encode the identical CDR3. This chain connects TRBV27 to TRBJ1-2; D gene unclear. Trimming left V 5 bases short and J 5 bases short, with 12 bases between. The CDR3 sequence is 13 residues long. CDR1 and CDR2 (germline): MNHEY, SMNVEV (reference sequence). CDR3 DNA: TGTGCCAGCAGTCTGGGGAGGGCGTATGGCTACACCTTC. Protein sequence: CASSLGRAYGYTF.

The chain combines TRBV15 with TRBJ2-7, with D possibly TRBD2 on 5 matching bases. The CDR3 is 13 amino acids. Deletions cut 0 bases from V and 6 bases from J, with 9 bases between. Germline CDR1 is LNHNV and CDR2 is YYDKDF (reference sequence). The chain's CDR3 is CATSRDQEGEQYF. CDR3 in DNA: TGTGCCACCAGCAGAGATCAAGAGGGCGAGCAGTACTTC.

This chain uses TRBV28 with TRBJ2-5, with a possible D match to TRBD1 (6 bases). The CDR3 is 16 amino acids. The V end lost 3 bases, the J end lost 6 bases, and 20 bases lay between the germline ends. Germline V gene lookup returns CDR1 MDHEN and CDR2 SYDVKM. CDR3 in amino acids: CASSLFQGILPKTQYF. The CDR3 coding sequence is TGTGCCAGCAGTTTGTTTCAGGGGATCCTTCCAAAGACCCAGTACTTC.

V usage is TRBV20-1 and J usage is TRBJ2-7; 10 bases agree with TRBD1. Germline assignment: CDR1 DFQATT and CDR2 SNEGSKA (reference sequence). This CDR3 spans 11 amino acids. V dropped 5 bases and J dropped 5; count of bases not matched to a gene: 0. The CDR3 DNA is TGCAGTGCTGACAGGGGGCACGAGCAGTACTTC. It is translated as CSADRGHEQYF.

The chain uses TRBV6-5 and TRBJ1-5; 7 bases line up with TRBD1. V was pared by 7 bases and J by 9 bases, with 9 bases of the junction left unmatched. Germline values: CDR1 MNHEY, CDR2 SVGAGI. The CDR3 has 13 amino acids. The CDR3: CASTSGGRVPQHF. CDR3 DNA sequence: TGTGCCAGCACCTCAGGGGGAAGGGTGCCCCAGCATTTT.

The V gene is TRBV5-1, the J gene TRBJ2-7; 7 bases are a match to TRBD2. The CDR3 totals 12 residues. The germline gives CDR1 SGHRS, CDR2 YFSETQ. The V segment lost 4 bases and the J segment 11 bases; nucleotides outside the gene matches: 9. The DNA for the CDR3 is TGCGCCAGCAGCCAAGAGCGGGAAGTAAAGTACTTC. Its protein product is CASSQEREVKYF.

CDR3 in DNA: TGCGCCAGCAGTGAATCCGGGACAGGGGAGGAAAAACTGTTTTTT. Its translation: CASSESGTGEEKLFF. V and J are TRBV10-2 and TRBJ1-4, with TRBD1 matching 10 bases. CDR3 length equals 15 residues. The junction had 6 bases not matched to a gene; V was cut back by 3 bases and J by 8 bases. Germline CDR1 and CDR2: WSHSY and SAAADI.

This clone was recorded at least ten times. V usage is TRBV5-6 and J usage is TRBJ2-7; the match to TRBD1 covers 8 bases. Unmatched junction bases numbered 15, after V lost 4 bases and J lost 6 bases. The CDR3 is made up of 16 amino acids. From germline, CDR1 is SGHDT and CDR2 YYEEEE. The CDR3 loop is CASSPGQGGISIEQYF. CDR3 sequence (DNA): TGTGCCAGCAGCCCCGGACAGGGTGGTATATCGATCGAGCAGTACTTC.

V is TRBV12-3 or TRBV12-4 and J is TRBJ1-2; 9 bases are a match to TRBD1. This CDR3 contains 13 residues. Losses at the gene ends were 8 bases for V and 7 bases for J; bases not matched to a gene: 8. CDR3 coding DNA: TGTGCCAGCGTAGAAACAGGGGGCCTTGGCTACACCTTC. Translated, it gives CASVETGGLGYTF.

J is TRBJ2-7 and V is TRBV10-3; D call uncertain. The CDR3 runs 11 residues. The germline CDR1 and CDR2 sequences are ENHRY and SYGVKD. The V gene lost 3 bases and the J gene lost 9 bases, with 9 bases spanning the gap. The CDR3 region has the DNA TGTGCCATCAGTGACCTAGAGCGGCAGTACTTC. Translating it yields CAISDLERQYF.

The chain employs TRBV6-5 and TRBJ1-3; no definite D call. V dropped 2 bases and J dropped 4 bases, with 6 bases sitting between them. The CDR3 length is 13 residues. Germline lookup yields CDR1 MNHEY and CDR2 SVGAGI. CDR3 sequence reads: CASSYTRGNTIYF. The CDR3 DNA follows: TGTGCCAGCAGTTACACTAGAGGAAACACCATATATTTT.

The rearrangement links TRBV6-5 to TRBJ1-5, with TRBD1 as a possible D gene (6 bases). V was cut by 4 bases and J by 1 base, with 11 bases left in between. CDR1 and CDR2 (germline): MNHEY, SVGAGI. The length of the CDR3 is 15 residues. In DNA, the CDR3 is TGTGCCAGCAGTTTGTCGGACAGCAGCAATCAGCCCCAGCATTTT. Translated, it gives CASSLSDSSNQPQHF.

This clone was seen more than once but under ten times. For the CDR3, the DNA is TGTGCCAGCAGCAAAGGTGGACAGGGGGCGACCGGGGAGCTGTTTTTT. This sequence encodes CASSKGGQGATGELFF. V and J are TRBV21-1 and TRBJ2-2; the table's TRBD1 call for D was not verified on the DNA. TRBV21-1 is labeled a pseudogene. The length of the CDR3 is 16 residues.

The V call is TRBV6-2 or TRBV6-3, the J call TRBJ1-1; unclear D gene. The CDR3 consists of 14 residues. Trimming left V 0 bases short and J 1 base short, with 6 bases between. Germline-derived CDR1 and CDR2 are MNHEY and SVGEGT. CDR3 coding DNA: TGTGCCAGCAGTTACTCGAGAGGGAACACTGAAGCTTTCTTT. Translated, it gives CASSYSRGNTEAFF.

This rearrangement joins TRBV5-4 to TRBJ2-7, with D unclear. This CDR3 comprises 12 residues. V was shortened by 2 bases and J by 6 bases, with 9 bases between the two germline ends. The germline V gene has CDR1 SGHNT and CDR2 YYREEE (reference sequence). CDR3 DNA sequence: TGTGCCAGCAGCTTTCTAGACCGCGAGCAGTACTTC. Amino acids: CASSFLDREQYF. Complete variable domain (other parts from reference TRBV5-4 and TRBJ2-7): ETGVTQSPTHLIKTRGQQVTLRCSSQSGHNTVSWYQQALGQGPQFIFQYYREEENGRGNFPPRFSGLQFPNYSSELNVNALELDDSALYLCASSFLDREQYFGPGTRLTVT.

This clone was observed once. This rearrangement joins TRBV4-1 to TRBJ2-7, with 7 bases fitting TRBD1. The CDR3 runs to 15 residues. J gave up 5 bases and V 2 bases, and 9 bases lay outside the gene matches. CDR1 is MGHRA and CDR2 is YSYEKL in the germline V gene. The CDR3 protein is CASSQPLTQGDEQYF. The CDR3 nucleotides are TGCGCCAGCAGCCAACCCCTGACCCAGGGGGACGAGCAGTACTTC.

The rearrangement joins TRBV5-5 to TRBJ1-5; 7 bases align to TRBD1. The germline gives CDR1 SGHKS, CDR2 YYEKEE (reference sequence). The CDR3 runs 14 residues. The junction had 4 bases not matched to a gene; V was cut back by 3 bases and J by 4 bases. The chain's CDR3 is CASSSAGGNQPQHF. CDR3 DNA: TGTGCCAGCAGCTCGGCAGGGGGGAATCAGCCCCAGCATTTT.

V gene TRBV10-3 combines with J gene TRBJ2-7, with 15 bases identical to TRBD2. Trimming cost V 6 bases and J 1 base; bases outside gene matches: 4. There are 16 residues in the CDR3. The germline V gene encodes CDR1 ENHRY and CDR2 SYGVKD. CDR3 amino acids: CAIRGTSGGFSYEQYF. The CDR3, as DNA: TGTGCCATCAGGGGGACTAGCGGGGGGTTTTCCTACGAGCAGTACTTC.

The chain carries TRBV5-4 and TRBJ1-3; TRBD1 agrees at 7 bases. Unmatched junction bases numbered 6, after V lost 3 bases and J lost 0 bases. The CDR3 extends over 16 amino acids. Germline V lookup: CDR1 SGHNT, CDR2 YYREEE (reference sequence). The CDR3 here is CASSSGGTVSGNTIYF. The CDR3 region has the DNA TGTGCCAGCAGCTCTGGCGGGACAGTCTCTGGAAACACCATATATTTT.

This clone was recorded a few times. V and J are TRBV5-1 and TRBJ2-2; 12 bases align to TRBD2. Germline-derived CDR1 and CDR2 are SGHRS and YFSETQ. This CDR3 is built from 16 residues. The trim removed 4 bases at V and 4 bases at J, leaving 5 bases unmatched. The CDR3 region is CASSPPTSGGTGELFF. CDR3 nucleotides: TGCGCCAGCAGCCCACCGACTAGCGGGGGCACCGGGGAGCTGTTTTTT.

V and J are TRBV4-2 and TRBJ2-7; 10 bases line up with TRBD1. Germline V lookup: CDR1 LGHNA, CDR2 YNFKEQ. V lost 4 bases and J lost 6; bases outside the gene matches: 12. This CDR3 comprises 16 residues. The CDR3 coding sequence is TGTGCCAGCAGCCCGAACCCGGGACAGGGGCAATTCGAGCAGTACTTC. Protein: CASSPNPGQGQFEQYF.

V and J are TRBV18 and TRBJ2-7, with D possibly matching TRBD1 (6 bases). Germline loops: CDR1 KGHSH, CDR2 LQKENI. The CDR3 has 14 amino acids. Trimming cost V 3 bases and J 2 bases, with 11 bases left between them. The CDR3 reads CASSPDRNAYEQYF. CDR3 DNA sequence: TGTGCCAGCTCACCCGACAGGAACGCCTACGAGCAGTACTTC.

V gene TRBV4-2 combines with J gene TRBJ1-1, with a possible D match to TRBD1 (5 bases). The CDR3 is made up of 15 amino acids. Germline V gene sequence: CDR1 LGHNA, CDR2 YNFKEQ. The V end was cut by 2 bases, the J end by 3 bases, with 13 bases between. The CDR3 reads CASSQWGALDTEAFF. The CDR3 DNA sequence: TGTGCCAGCAGCCAATGGGGCGCGTTGGACACTGAAGCTTTCTTT.

Notes on this clone: A read error may account for a junction end that differs from germline. The chain uses TRBV6-5 and TRBJ1-5, with TRBD1 matching 10 bases. This CDR3 region has 15 residues. Germline loops: CDR1 MNHEY, CDR2 SVGAGI. CDR3 protein: CASNLQGQGNRPQHF. In DNA, the CDR3 is TGTGCCAGCAATCTCCAGGGACAGGGGAATCGGCCCCAGCATTTT.

This sequence joins TRBV28 and TRBJ1-4; 8 nucleotides agree with TRBD1. This CDR3 comprises 15 residues. Unmatched junction bases numbered 5, after V lost 5 bases and J lost 3 bases. Germline V gives CDR1 MDHEN, CDR2 SYDVKM. The CDR3 region has the DNA TGTGCCAGCAGTGCAGGGGGCGTCTCTAATGAAAAACTGTTTTTT. Residues: CASSAGGVSNEKLFF.

This clone was recorded once. The chain recombines TRBV12-5 with TRBJ1-2; D gene uncertain. Germline V gene sequence: CDR1 LGHNT, CDR2 FRNRAP. This CDR3 region has 12 residues. V shed 6 bases and J shed 8 bases, with 13 bases lying between them. The CDR3 nucleotides are TGTGCTAGTGGAGAGGGAGTGGGCGGCTACACCTTC. Translated, it gives CASGEGVGGYTF.

The sample holds one count of this clone. The CDR3 region is CASSLSGSTNIQYF. CDR3 DNA: TGTGCCAGCAGCTTAAGCGGGAGCACGAACATTCAGTACTTC. The J gene is TRBJ2-4, the V gene TRBV7-3; 7 nucleotides line up with TRBD2. The germline V gene encodes CDR1 SGHTA and CDR2 FQGTGA. Trimming cost V 1 base and J 7 bases; bases outside gene matches: 4. The CDR3 has 14 amino acids.

This chain links TRBV4-2 with TRBJ1-3; 7 positions match TRBD1. V shed 6 bases, J shed 0 bases, and the junction held 8 bases outside the gene matches. CDR1 and CDR2 from the germline V gene are LGHNA and YNFKEQ. The CDR3 covers 16 residues. CDR3 loop: CASSIPGQNSGNTIYF. DNA of the CDR3: TGTGCCAGCAGTATCCCGGGACAGAACTCTGGAAACACCATATATTTT.

J is TRBJ2-5 and V is TRBV5-8; 9 nucleotides match TRBD2. CDR3 length: 18 amino acids. Germline loops: CDR1 SGHTS, CDR2 YDEGEE. The trim removed 1 base at V and 0 bases at J, leaving 10 bases unmatched. The DNA for the CDR3 is TGTGCCAGCAGCTTGTATAGGGTGGCTAGCGGGGACCAAGAGACCCAGTACTTC. This translates into CASSLYRVASGDQETQYF.